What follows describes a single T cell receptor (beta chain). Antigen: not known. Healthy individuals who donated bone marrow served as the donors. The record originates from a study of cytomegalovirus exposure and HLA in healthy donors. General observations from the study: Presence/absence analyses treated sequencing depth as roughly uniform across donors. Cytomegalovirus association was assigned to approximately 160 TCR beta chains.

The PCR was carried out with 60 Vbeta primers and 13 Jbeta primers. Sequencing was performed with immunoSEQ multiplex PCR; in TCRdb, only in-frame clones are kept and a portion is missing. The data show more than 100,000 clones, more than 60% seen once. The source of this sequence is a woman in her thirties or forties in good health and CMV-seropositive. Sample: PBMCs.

As DNA, the CDR3 is TGTGCCAGCAGTAGACAGGGGGCTGATGGCTACACCTTC. This encodes CASSRQGADGYTF. The chain uses TRBV2 and TRBJ1-2, with 10 bases aligning to TRBD1. Germline V gene data show CDR1 as SNHLY and CDR2 as FYNNEI. The length of the CDR3 is 13 residues. Losses at the gene ends were 5 bases for V and 6 bases for J; bases not matched to a gene: 3.